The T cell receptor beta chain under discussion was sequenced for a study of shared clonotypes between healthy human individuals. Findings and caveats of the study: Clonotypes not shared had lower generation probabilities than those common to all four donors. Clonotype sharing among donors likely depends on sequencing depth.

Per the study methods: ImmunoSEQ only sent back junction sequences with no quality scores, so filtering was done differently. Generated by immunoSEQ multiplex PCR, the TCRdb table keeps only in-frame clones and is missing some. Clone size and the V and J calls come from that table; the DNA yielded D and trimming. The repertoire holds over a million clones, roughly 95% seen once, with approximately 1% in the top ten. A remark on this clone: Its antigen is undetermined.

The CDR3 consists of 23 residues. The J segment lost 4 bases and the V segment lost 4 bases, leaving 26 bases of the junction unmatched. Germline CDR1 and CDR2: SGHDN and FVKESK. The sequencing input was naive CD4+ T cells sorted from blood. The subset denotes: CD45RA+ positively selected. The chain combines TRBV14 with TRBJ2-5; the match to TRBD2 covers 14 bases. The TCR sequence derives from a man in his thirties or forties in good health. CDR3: CASSPRVSYPGTSGRWGVETQYF. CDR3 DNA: TGTGCCAGCAGCCCCAGGGTCTCATACCCCGGGACTAGCGGGAGATGGGGCGTAGAGACCCAGTACTTC.